The next 15 T cell receptor beta chains were all read from a single sample in a study of beta chain features in type 1 diabetes. Isolated RNA was reverse transcribed in full, so expressed TCRB transcripts were sequenced. TCRdb keeps only in-frame clones here, not all; method: immunoSEQ multiplex PCR. The profile shows 120,000 to 150,000 clones, 48% of them singletons. Sequencing was performed on Tregs from blood. These receptors all stem from a man between 18 and 35 years old in good health.

The J gene is TRBJ1-2, the V gene TRBV10-3; D unresolved. The CDR3 length is 16 residues. Germline V CDR1 and CDR2: ENHRY, SYGVKD. The V gene lost 0 bases and the J gene lost 4 bases, with 15 bases spanning the gap. The CDR3 sequence: CAISESRAPGFYGYTF. The DNA for the CDR3 is TGTGCCATCAGTGAGTCGAGAGCCCCAGGATTCTATGGCTACACCTTC.

V gene TRBV14 combines with J gene TRBJ2-3, with 10 positions matching TRBD2. The CDR3 length is 14 residues. With V trimmed by 7 bases and J by 7 bases, 8 bases remained unmatched. Germline V gene lookup returns CDR1 SGHDN and CDR2 FVKESK. CDR3 DNA: TGTGCCAGCAACCCTAGCGGGAGAGGGAATACGCAGTATTTT. Translating gives CASNPSGRGNTQYF.

This clone has a handful of counts. The chain is built from TRBV7-6 and TRBJ1-5; D is undetermined. V was shortened by 2 bases and J by 2 bases, with 7 bases between the two germline ends. This CDR3 is built from 14 residues. Germline CDR1 reads SGHVS; CDR2 reads FNYEAQ. The CDR3 region has the DNA TGTGCCAGCAGCTTAAGTTCAGGCAATCAGCCCCAGCATTTT. It specifies CASSLSSGNQPQHF.

This clone was seen a few times. The chain joins TRBV7-8 to TRBJ2-7; possible D gene TRBD2, 5 bases. This CDR3 comprises 13 residues. Trimming cost V 5 bases and J 3 bases, with 11 bases left between them. Germline values: CDR1 SGHVS, CDR2 FQNEAQ. The CDR3 DNA reads TGTGCCAGCAGCGGGAGCCTACTCTACGAGCAGTACTTC. Encoded protein: CASSGSLLYEQYF.

In its sample, this clone was seen a few times. This chain connects TRBV4-2 to TRBJ2-5; 7 positions agree with TRBD2. The end of the DNA is better explained by TRBJ2-7, so the J call may be wrong. The CDR3 runs to 16 residues. In germline, CDR1 is LGHNA, CDR2 YNFKEQ. The CDR3 region has the DNA TGTGCCAGCAGCCAAGAGATTAGCGGGTTCACCTACGAGCAGTACTTC. Translation: CASSQEISGFTYEQYF.

This chain connects TRBV15 to TRBJ1-5, with D hard to call. CDR1 and CDR2 from the germline V gene are LNHNV and YYDKDF (reference sequence). The V gene lost 0 bases and the J gene lost 5 bases, with 8 bases spanning the gap. The CDR3 runs 14 residues. CDR3 DNA: TGTGCCACCAGCAGAGATCGGCGGGATCAGCCCCAGCATTTT. Translation: CATSRDRRDQPQHF.

The chain recombines TRBV6-6 with TRBJ2-2; TRBD2 matches at 7 bases. The ends lost 5 bases at V and 2 bases at J; junction bases unmatched: 8. The CDR3 totals 16 residues. CDR1 is MNHNY and CDR2 is SVGAGI in the germline V gene (reference sequence). CDR3 DNA: TGTGCCAGCAGTCCACCCGGGACTATCAACACCGGGGAGCTGTTTTTT. Translation: CASSPPGTINTGELFF.

This chain connects TRBV28 to TRBJ2-7; 7 nucleotides line up with TRBD2. V shed 2 bases and J 1 base; nucleotides not matched to a gene: 5. Per germline, CDR1 MDHEN and CDR2 SYDVKM. This CDR3 contains 15 residues. CDR3 residues: CASSLPGDYSYEQYF. CDR3 DNA sequence: TGTGCCAGCAGTTTACCTGGGGACTATTCCTACGAGCAGTACTTC.

This clone was picked up one time. The V gene is TRBV7-2, the J gene TRBJ2-1; a possible D gene is TRBD2 (5 bases). CDR1 and CDR2 from the germline V gene are SGHTA and FQGNSA. This CDR3 is built from 17 residues. Trimming stripped 3 bases from V and 8 bases from J, with 23 bases between. CDR3 in DNA: TGTGCCAGCAGCTTCGGACTGTTTAATGGCGTTCAGGATGAGCAGTTCTTC. It encodes CASSFGLFNGVQDEQFF.

The chain is built from TRBV7-3 and TRBJ2-1; D possibly corresponds to TRBD2 (5 bases). The germline V and J ends were trimmed by 2 bases and 5 bases, with 7 bases remaining between them. This CDR3 has 13 amino acids. Germline CDR1 reads SGHTA; CDR2 reads FQGTGA. Here the CDR3 reads CASSLGLDNEQFF. Here the CDR3 DNA reads TGTGCCAGCAGCTTAGGACTCGACAATGAGCAGTTCTTC.

V gene TRBV5-4 combines with J gene TRBJ2-7; 11 nucleotides align to TRBD2. Germline V gene sequence: CDR1 SGHNT, CDR2 YYREEE (reference sequence). This CDR3 is built from 15 residues. V was clipped by 7 bases and J by 0 bases; unmatched bases: 6. CDR3 region: CASETGTSGSYEQYF. The CDR3 nucleotides are TGTGCCAGCGAAACCGGGACTAGCGGCTCCTACGAGCAGTACTTC.

In this sample, this clone turned up a few times. The V call is TRBV29-1, the J call TRBJ2-1; no firm D call. The CDR3 sequence is 12 residues long. In germline, CDR1 is SQVTM, CDR2 ANQGSEA. Trimming left V 7 bases short and J 0 bases short, with 7 bases between. The CDR3 nucleotides are TGCAGCGCTCAGAACTCCTACAATGAGCAGTTCTTC. Encoded protein: CSAQNSYNEQFF.

CDR3 in DNA: TGTGCCAGCAGCTTATCACGACAGAGCAATCAGCCCCAGCATTTT. Its translation: CASSLSRQSNQPQHF. The chain employs TRBV7-8 and TRBJ1-5; the D gene is possibly TRBD1 (5 bases). The germline gives CDR1 SGHVS, CDR2 FQNEAQ. This CDR3 is built from 15 residues. Trimming removed 2 bases from V and 1 base from J, with 9 bases in between.

V and J are TRBV7-8 and TRBJ2-7; no firm D call. The CDR3 is 14 amino acids. The germline CDR1 and CDR2 sequences are SGHVS and FQNEAQ. Trimming took 1 base from V and 3 from J, leaving 10 bases between them. CDR3 nucleotides: TGTGCCAGCAGCTTAGACAGAATGTTCTACGAGCAGTACTTC. This sequence encodes CASSLDRMFYEQYF.

The chain links TRBV7-2 to TRBJ2-3; D is unclear. Germline assignment: CDR1 SGHTA and CDR2 FQGNSA. Trimming cost V 1 base and J 0 bases, with 5 bases left between them. The CDR3 totals 14 residues. The CDR3 region has the DNA TGTGCCAGCAGCTTAGATACTAGCACAGATACGCAGTATTTT. The encoded protein is CASSLDTSTDTQYF.